The entry below gives a single T cell receptor (beta chain) sequence along with its context. This sample was included in a study of cytomegalovirus exposure and HLA in healthy donors. Study in general: An earlier analysis identified approximately 120 million unique TCR beta sequences in about 179 million T cells.

With 60 Vbeta and 13 Jbeta primers, the PCR was carried out. Here immunoSEQ multiplex PCR was the method, and the copy in TCRdb shows in-frame clones only, minus some. The sample yields roughly 200,000 clones, 65% to 90% seen once. This sequence originates from a woman aged 50 to 60 in good health and CMV-seronegative. The sample taken for sequencing was PBMCs.

This CDR3 is CASSNNSGEGTQYF. The CDR3 DNA follows: TGTGCCAGCAGCAATAATTCAGGGGAAGGGACCCAGTACTTC. The genes are TRBV21-1 and TRBJ2-5; TRBD1 was called by the table and not checked on the DNA. TRBV21-1 has pseudogene status. The CDR3 runs 14 residues.